These 20 T cell receptor beta chains originate from one sample sequenced in a study of cytomegalovirus exposure and HLA in healthy donors. Method: immunoSEQ multiplex PCR; TCRdb's copy keeps in-frame clones and lacks some. The sample has 160,000 or so clones; roughly 91% are singletons. The material sequenced was PBMCs. These receptor sequences come from a young man in good health and CMV-seronegative.

The gene calls are TRBV19 and TRBJ2-3, with 10 bases identical to TRBD1. Trimming removed 3 bases from V and 4 bases from J; junction bases left unmatched: 10. This CDR3 is 17 amino acids long. The V gene's germline CDR1 is LNHDA and CDR2 SQIVND (reference sequence). CDR3 loop: CASSMRDRGSLSDTQYF. CDR3 nucleotides: TGTGCCAGTAGTATGCGGGACAGGGGAAGTTTGTCAGATACGCAGTATTTT.

Written as DNA, the CDR3 is TGTGCCAGCAGCTTAGGGAGCGGGAGTGGTCGGACGCAGTATTTT. Protein: CASSLGSGSGRTQYF. The rearrangement joins TRBV7-2 to TRBJ2-3, with 8 bases lining up with TRBD2. This CDR3 has 15 residues. The junction had 9 bases not matched to a gene; V was cut back by 1 base and J by 9 bases. Germline V gene sequence: CDR1 SGHTA, CDR2 FQGNSA. The full variable domain, rest sourced from reference TRBV7-2 and TRBJ2-3, is GAGVSQSPSNKVTEKGKDVELRCDPISGHTALYWYRQSLGQGLEFLIYFQGNSAPDKSGLPSDRFSAERTGGSVSTLTIQRTQQEDSAVYLCASSLGSGSGRTQYFGPGTRLTVL.

V and J are TRBV5-1 and TRBJ2-3, with 7 bases that match TRBD2. After removal of 5 bases from V and 0 bases from J, the junction contained 6 bases not matched to a gene. CDR1 and CDR2 from the germline V gene are SGHRS and YFSETQ. The CDR3 sequence is 15 residues long. This chain's CDR3 is CASSFGRGSTDTQYF. CDR3 in DNA: TGCGCCAGCAGTTTCGGGCGGGGGAGCACAGATACGCAGTATTTT. The complete variable domain, with remaining parts taken from reference TRBV5-1 and TRBJ2-3, reads KAGVTQTPRYLIKTRGQQVTLSCSPISGHRSVSWYQQTPGQGLQFLFEYFSETQRNKGNFPGRFSGRQFSNSRSEMNVSTLELGDSALYLCASSFGRGSTDTQYFGPGTRLTVL.

This clone was observed once. The gene calls are TRBV29-1 and TRBJ2-7; TRBD2 agrees at 7 bases. The CDR3 is 12 amino acids. In germline, CDR1 is SQVTM, CDR2 ANQGSEA. V lost 6 bases and J lost 6; bases outside the gene matches: 8. CDR3 in DNA: TGCAGCGTAGCGGGGAATCGTCTCGAGCAGTACTTC. Amino acid sequence: CSVAGNRLEQYF.

This clone was seen once. The gene calls are TRBV27 and TRBJ1-2, with D tentatively TRBD1 (5 bases). V lost 3 bases, J lost 13 bases, and 15 bases lay in between. The CDR3 contains 12 residues. CDR1 and CDR2 from the germline V gene are MNHEY and SMNVEV (reference sequence). The CDR3 coding sequence is TGTGCCAGCAGTTTTAACGGGGGGGAGTGCACCTTC. It yields the protein CASSFNGGECTF.

This clone was counted a single time. V and J are TRBV4-1 and TRBJ2-1; TRBD1 agrees at 8 bases. The CDR3 extends over 16 amino acids. CDR1 MGHRA and CDR2 YSYEKL come from the germline V gene. V gave up 4 bases and J gave up 4 bases; unmatched junction bases: 9. The CDR3 here is CASSPTPGQDYNEQFF. In DNA, the CDR3 is TGCGCCAGCAGCCCCACCCCGGGACAGGATTACAATGAGCAGTTCTTC.

The chain combines TRBV28 with TRBJ1-2; D is undetermined. The CDR3 sequence is 13 residues long. V dropped 2 bases and J dropped 7 bases, with 11 bases sitting between them. Germline V gene data show CDR1 as MDHEN and CDR2 as SYDVKM. The CDR3 nucleotides read TGTGCCAGCAGTTTAAGTGGGCGCCGTGGCTACACCTTC. Translated, it gives CASSLSGRRGYTF.

This clone was observed a handful of times. The chain uses TRBV19 and TRBJ2-7; D is perhaps TRBD1 (6 bases). Looked up from germline, CDR1 is LNHDA and CDR2 is SQIVND (reference sequence). The V and J ends lost 5 bases and 3 bases respectively, with 17 bases between them. CDR3 size: 15 residues. The CDR3 coding sequence is TGTGCCAGTAGTCCCCAGGGGATTCCTCTCTACGAGCAGTACTTC. Its protein product is CASSPQGIPLYEQYF.

The V gene is TRBV19, the J gene TRBJ1-2; 8 positions agree with TRBD1. The germline CDR1 and CDR2 sequences are LNHDA and SQIVND (reference sequence). This CDR3 is built from 15 residues. Losses at the gene ends were 7 bases for V and 2 bases for J; bases not matched to a gene: 9. In nucleotides, the CDR3 is TGTGCCAGTAATCCTGAGACAGGGGCGAACTATGGCTACACCTTC. This translates into CASNPETGANYGYTF.

The V and J genes are TRBV7-9 and TRBJ1-5; 7 nucleotides line up with TRBD1. This CDR3 spans 14 amino acids. Germline V CDR1 and CDR2: SEHNR, FQNEAQ (reference sequence). J was trimmed by 2 bases and V by 3 bases; bases with no gene match: 1. The CDR3: CASSFTGGNQPQHF. CDR3 bases: TGTGCCAGCAGCTTTACAGGGGGCAATCAGCCCCAGCATTTT. Combining the CDR3 with reference TRBV7-9 and TRBJ1-5 gives the whole variable domain DTGVSQNPRHKITKRGQNVTFRCDPISEHNRLYWYRQTLGQGPEFLTYFQNEAQLEKSRLLSDRFSAERPKGSFSTLEIQRTEQGDSAMYLCASSFTGGNQPQHFGDGTRLSIL.

The chain has TRBV9 and TRBJ2-7; D call uncertain. The CDR3 spans 14 residues. V lost 4 bases to trimming and J lost 6 bases, with 17 bases between them. CDR1 is SGDLS and CDR2 is YYNGEE in the germline V gene. The CDR3 protein is CASSPHVSEAEQYF. The CDR3 DNA is TGTGCCAGCAGCCCACACGTTAGTGAGGCCGAGCAGTACTTC.

The chain couples TRBV5-8 to TRBJ2-7; D is uncertain. The V gene lost 2 bases and the J gene lost 4 bases, with 7 bases spanning the gap. The CDR3 spans 12 residues. Germline V gives CDR1 SGHTS, CDR2 YDEGEE. The CDR3 coding sequence is TGTGCCAGCAGCTTTTCGGTATACGAGCAGTACTTC. Translation gives CASSFSVYEQYF.

V and J are TRBV9 and TRBJ2-1, with D tentatively TRBD2 (6 bases). CDR3 size: 14 residues. V dropped 2 bases and J dropped 6 bases, with 12 bases sitting between them. The germline V gene has CDR1 SGDLS and CDR2 YYNGEE. The CDR3 spells CASSVLGGVNEQFF. The DNA of the CDR3 is TGTGCCAGCAGCGTCCTCGGCGGGGTCAATGAGCAGTTCTTC.

The chain is built from TRBV4-3 and TRBJ2-7; 11 bases map to TRBD2. V shed 1 base and J 2 bases; nucleotides not matched to a gene: 4. Germline CDR1 and CDR2: LGHNA and YSLEER. This CDR3 has 16 amino acids. CDR3 coding DNA: TGCGCCAGCAGCCAAGGGGCACTAGCGGGAGCCTACGAGCAGTACTTC. Protein product: CASSQGALAGAYEQYF.

The chain uses TRBV13 and TRBJ2-1; 7 nucleotides agree with TRBD2. The trim removed 4 bases at V and 7 bases at J, leaving 7 bases unmatched. Germline V gives CDR1 PRHDT, CDR2 FYEKMQ (reference sequence). The CDR3 is made up of 14 amino acids. The chain's CDR3 is CASSSGRVANEQFF. Written as DNA, the CDR3 is TGTGCCAGCAGCTCGGGGAGGGTTGCTAATGAGCAGTTCTTC.

This clone was recorded once. J is TRBJ2-7 and V is TRBV7-2, with 9 bases aligning to TRBD2. The V gene end was trimmed by 5 bases and the J gene end by 6 bases; junction bases not matched to a gene: 11. Per the germline V gene, CDR1 is SGHTA and CDR2 is FQGNSA. CDR3 size: 15 residues. The CDR3 DNA reads as TGTGCCAGCAGCCCTCAGGGGACTAGCATCCCCGAGCAGTACTTC. Protein sequence: CASSPQGTSIPEQYF.

This rearrangement joins TRBV14 to TRBJ2-5; the match to TRBD2 covers 13 bases. Germline-derived CDR1 and CDR2 are SGHDN and FVKESK. This CDR3 has 15 residues. V lost 5 bases and J lost 9; bases outside the gene matches: 9. This chain's CDR3 is CASSDTSGGVGPQYF. CDR3 bases: TGTGCCAGCAGCGATACTAGCGGGGGGGTTGGTCCCCAGTACTTC.

This clone is a singleton in its sample. The chain employs TRBV27 and TRBJ1-5, with D possibly being TRBD1 (5 bases). Germline V gene lookup returns CDR1 MNHEY and CDR2 SMNVEV (reference sequence). This CDR3 has 15 residues. Trimming took off 2 bases at V and 1 base at J, with 9 bases between the two ends. CDR3 nucleotides: TGTGCCAGCAGTTTAGCCGGGGGGAGCAATCAGCCCCAGCATTTT. Its protein is CASSLAGGSNQPQHF.

A note on this clone: The junction and the germline gene differ at one end; a read error may be behind it. The chain combines TRBV7-7 with TRBJ2-3; D may be TRBD2 (6 bases). The CDR3 consists of 13 residues. Germline CDR1 reads SSHAT; CDR2 reads FNYEAQ (reference sequence). In DNA form, the CDR3 reads TGTGCTAGCAGCTTAGACCGTGGGGGGAAGCAGTATTTT. As protein: CASSLDRGGKQYF.

The chain combines TRBV28 with TRBJ1-2; TRBD1 agrees at 7 bases. The V segment lost 5 bases and the J segment 8 bases; nucleotides outside the gene matches: 11. Germline V gives CDR1 MDHEN, CDR2 SYDVKM. The CDR3 length is 14 residues. The CDR3 bases are TGTGCCAGCAGTCCAATTCAGGGGGGAAGAGGCTACACCTTC. Protein sequence: CASSPIQGGRGYTF.